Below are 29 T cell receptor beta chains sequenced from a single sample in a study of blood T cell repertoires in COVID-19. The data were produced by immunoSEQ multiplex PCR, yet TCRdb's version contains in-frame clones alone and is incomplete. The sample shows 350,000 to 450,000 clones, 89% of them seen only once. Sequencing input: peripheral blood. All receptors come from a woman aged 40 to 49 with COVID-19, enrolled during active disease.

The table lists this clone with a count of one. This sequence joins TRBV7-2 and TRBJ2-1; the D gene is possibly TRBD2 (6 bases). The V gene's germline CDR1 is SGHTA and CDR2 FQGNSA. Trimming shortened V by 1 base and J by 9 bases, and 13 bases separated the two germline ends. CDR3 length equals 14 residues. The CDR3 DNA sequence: TGTGCCAGCAGCTTAGTGGTAGCGGAGGGTGAGCAGTTCTTC. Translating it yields CASSLVVAEGEQFF.

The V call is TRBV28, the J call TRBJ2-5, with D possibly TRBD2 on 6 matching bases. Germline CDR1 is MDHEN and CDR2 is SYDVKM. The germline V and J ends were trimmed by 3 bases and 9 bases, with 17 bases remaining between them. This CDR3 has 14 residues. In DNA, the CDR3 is TGTGCCAGCAGTTTTCCGGGACTCAACATGCCCCAGTACTTC. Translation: CASSFPGLNMPQYF.

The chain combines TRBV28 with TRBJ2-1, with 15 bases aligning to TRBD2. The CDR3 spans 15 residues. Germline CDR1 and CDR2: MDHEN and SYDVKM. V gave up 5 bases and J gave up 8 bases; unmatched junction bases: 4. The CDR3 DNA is TGTGCCAGCAGTCGAAGGACTAGCGGGAGGGATGAGCAGTTCTTC. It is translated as CASSRRTSGRDEQFF.

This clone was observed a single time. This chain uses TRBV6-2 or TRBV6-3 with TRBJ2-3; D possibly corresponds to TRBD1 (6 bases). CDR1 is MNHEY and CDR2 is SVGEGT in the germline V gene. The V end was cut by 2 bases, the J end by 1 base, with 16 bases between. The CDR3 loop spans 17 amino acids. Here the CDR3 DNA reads TGTGCCAGCAGTTACGTGAAGGGACACCCCGGCACAGATACGCAGTATTTT. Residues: CASSYVKGHPGTDTQYF.

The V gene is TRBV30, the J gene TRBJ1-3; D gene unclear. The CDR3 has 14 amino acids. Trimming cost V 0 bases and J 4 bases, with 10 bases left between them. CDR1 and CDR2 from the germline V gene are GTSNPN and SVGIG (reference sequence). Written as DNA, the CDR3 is TGTGCCTGGAGTGTAAAGCCTCTAGGAAACACCATATATTTT. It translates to CAWSVKPLGNTIYF.

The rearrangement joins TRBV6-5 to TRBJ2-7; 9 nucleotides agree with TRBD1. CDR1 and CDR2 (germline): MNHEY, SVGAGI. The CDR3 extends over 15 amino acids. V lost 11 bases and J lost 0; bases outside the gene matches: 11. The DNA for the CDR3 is TGTGCCTTCGGATCGACAGGGGGAAGCTCCTACGAGCAGTACTTC. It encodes CAFGSTGGSSYEQYF.

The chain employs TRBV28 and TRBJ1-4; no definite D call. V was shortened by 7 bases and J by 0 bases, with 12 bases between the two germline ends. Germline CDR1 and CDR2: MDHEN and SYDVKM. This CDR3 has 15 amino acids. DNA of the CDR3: TGTGCCAGCACCTCAATCGGTGCAACTAATGAAAAACTGTTTTTT. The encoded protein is CASTSIGATNEKLFF.

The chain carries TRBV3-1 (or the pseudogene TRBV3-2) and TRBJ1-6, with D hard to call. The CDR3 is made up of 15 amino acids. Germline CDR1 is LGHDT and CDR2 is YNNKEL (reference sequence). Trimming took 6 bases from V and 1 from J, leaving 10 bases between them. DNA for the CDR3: TGTGCCAGCAGGCCGAGGCGGTCCTATAATTCACCCCTCCACTTT. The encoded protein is CASRPRRSYNSPLHF.

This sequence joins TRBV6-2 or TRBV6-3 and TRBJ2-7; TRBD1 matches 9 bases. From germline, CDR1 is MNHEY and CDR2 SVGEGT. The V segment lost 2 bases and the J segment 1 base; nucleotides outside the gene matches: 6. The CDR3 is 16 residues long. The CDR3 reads CASSYVQGASSYEQYF. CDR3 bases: TGTGCCAGCAGTTACGTACAGGGGGCTTCATCCTACGAGCAGTACTTC.

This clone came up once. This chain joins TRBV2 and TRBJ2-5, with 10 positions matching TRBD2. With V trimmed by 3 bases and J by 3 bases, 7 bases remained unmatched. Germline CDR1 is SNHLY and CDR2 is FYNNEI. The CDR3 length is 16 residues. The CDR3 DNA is TGTGCCAGCAGTGAGAGGCTAGCGGGGGACGAAGAGACCCAGTACTTC. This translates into CASSERLAGDEETQYF.

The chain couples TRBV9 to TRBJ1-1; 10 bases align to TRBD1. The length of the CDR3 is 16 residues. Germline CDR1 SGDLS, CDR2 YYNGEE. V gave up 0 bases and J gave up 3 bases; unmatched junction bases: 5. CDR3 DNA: TGTGCCAGCAGCGTAGGACAGGGGGCGCGAGACACTGAAGCTTTCTTT. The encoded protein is CASSVGQGARDTEAFF.

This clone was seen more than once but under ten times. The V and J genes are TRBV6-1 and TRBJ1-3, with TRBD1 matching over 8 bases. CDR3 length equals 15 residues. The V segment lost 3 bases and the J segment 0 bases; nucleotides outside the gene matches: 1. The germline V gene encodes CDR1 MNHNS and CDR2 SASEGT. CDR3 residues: CASSDDRGSGNTIYF. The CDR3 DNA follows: TGTGCCAGCAGTGACGACAGGGGCTCTGGAAACACCATATATTTT.

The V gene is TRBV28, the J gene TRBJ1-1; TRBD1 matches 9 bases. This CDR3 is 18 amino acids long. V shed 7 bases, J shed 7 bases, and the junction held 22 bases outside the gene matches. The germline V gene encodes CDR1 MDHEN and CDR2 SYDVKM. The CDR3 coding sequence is TGTGCCAGCACCCCGAGGGGGACAGGGAGAGGAAGGGCCTATGAAGCTTTCTTT. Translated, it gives CASTPRGTGRGRAYEAFF.

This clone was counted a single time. The CDR3 region is CATSDFSTGAGELFF. CDR3 nucleotides: TGTGCCACCAGTGATTTCTCGACAGGGGCCGGGGAGCTGTTTTTT. V and J are TRBV24-1 and TRBJ2-2; 8 bases line up with TRBD1. In germline, CDR1 is KGHDR, CDR2 SFDVKD. V lost 1 base and J lost 6; bases outside the gene matches: 3. CDR3 length: 15 residues.

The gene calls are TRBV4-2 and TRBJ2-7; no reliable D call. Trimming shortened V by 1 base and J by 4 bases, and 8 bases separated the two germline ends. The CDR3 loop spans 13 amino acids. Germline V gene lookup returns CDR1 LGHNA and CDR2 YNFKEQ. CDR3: CASSQGPLYEQYF. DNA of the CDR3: TGTGCCAGCAGCCAAGGGCCCTTATACGAGCAGTACTTC.

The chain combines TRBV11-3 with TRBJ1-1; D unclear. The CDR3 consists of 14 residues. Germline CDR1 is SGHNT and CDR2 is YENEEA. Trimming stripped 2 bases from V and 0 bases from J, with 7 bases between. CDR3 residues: CASSLSRLNTEAFF. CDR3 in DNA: TGTGCCAGCAGCTTATCACGGTTGAACACTGAAGCTTTCTTT.

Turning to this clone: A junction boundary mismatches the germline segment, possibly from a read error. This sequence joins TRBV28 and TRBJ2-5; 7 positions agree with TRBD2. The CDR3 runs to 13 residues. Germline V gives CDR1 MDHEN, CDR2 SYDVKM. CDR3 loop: CATSSGQQETQYF. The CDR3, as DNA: TGTGCCACCAGTAGCGGGCAACAAGAGACCCAGTACTTC.

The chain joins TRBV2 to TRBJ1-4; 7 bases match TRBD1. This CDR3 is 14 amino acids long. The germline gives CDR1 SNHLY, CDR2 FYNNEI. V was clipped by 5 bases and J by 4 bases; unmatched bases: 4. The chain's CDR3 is CASSKTGYNEKLFF. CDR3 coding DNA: TGTGCCAGCAGTAAGACAGGGTATAATGAAAAACTGTTTTTT.

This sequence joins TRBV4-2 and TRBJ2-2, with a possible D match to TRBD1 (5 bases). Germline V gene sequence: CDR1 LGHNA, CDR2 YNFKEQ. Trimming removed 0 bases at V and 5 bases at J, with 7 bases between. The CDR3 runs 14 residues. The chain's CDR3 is CASSQEQATGELFF. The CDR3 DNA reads TGTGCCAGCAGCCAAGAACAGGCAACCGGGGAGCTGTTTTTT.

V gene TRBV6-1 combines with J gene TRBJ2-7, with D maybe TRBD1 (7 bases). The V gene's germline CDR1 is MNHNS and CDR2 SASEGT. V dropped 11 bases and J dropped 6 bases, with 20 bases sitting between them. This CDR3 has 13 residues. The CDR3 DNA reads TGTGCCGGAAGATCAGGGGGTAGCGGCGAGCAGTACTTC. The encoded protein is CAGRSGGSGEQYF.

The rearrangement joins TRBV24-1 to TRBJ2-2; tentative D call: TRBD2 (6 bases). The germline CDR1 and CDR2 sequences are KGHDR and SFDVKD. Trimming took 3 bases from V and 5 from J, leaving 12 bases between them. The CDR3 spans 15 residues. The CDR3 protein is CATSDIGAGTGELFF. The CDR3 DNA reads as TGTGCCACCAGTGATATAGGGGCGGGGACCGGGGAGCTGTTTTTT.

CDR3 sequence reads: CASVHPGTGVYGANVLTF. Here the CDR3 DNA reads TGTGCCAGCGTCCATCCCGGGACAGGGGTATATGGGGCCAACGTCCTGACTTTC. The V and J genes are TRBV2 and TRBJ2-6; 10 nucleotides agree with TRBD1. V lost 8 bases and J lost 3; bases outside the gene matches: 13. Germline V gene lookup returns CDR1 SNHLY and CDR2 FYNNEI. This CDR3 spans 18 amino acids.

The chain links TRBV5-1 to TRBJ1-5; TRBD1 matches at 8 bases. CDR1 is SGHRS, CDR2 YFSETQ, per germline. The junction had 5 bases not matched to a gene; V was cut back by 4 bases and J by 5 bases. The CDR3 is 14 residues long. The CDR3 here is CASSRTGSDQPQHF. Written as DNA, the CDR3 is TGCGCCAGCAGCCGGACAGGGAGCGATCAGCCCCAGCATTTT.

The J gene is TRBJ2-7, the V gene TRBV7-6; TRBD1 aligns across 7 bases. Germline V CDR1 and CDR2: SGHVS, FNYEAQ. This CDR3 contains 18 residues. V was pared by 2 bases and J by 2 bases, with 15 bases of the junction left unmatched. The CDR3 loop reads CASSLTLPGTAVAYEQYF. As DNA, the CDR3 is TGTGCCAGCAGCTTAACCTTGCCAGGGACAGCCGTCGCCTACGAGCAGTACTTC.

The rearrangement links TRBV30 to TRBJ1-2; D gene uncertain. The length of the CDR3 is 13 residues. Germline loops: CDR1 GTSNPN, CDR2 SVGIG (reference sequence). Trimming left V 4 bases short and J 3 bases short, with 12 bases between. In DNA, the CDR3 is TGTGCCTGGAATCCGGCGACATACTATGGCTACACCTTC. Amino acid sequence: CAWNPATYYGYTF.

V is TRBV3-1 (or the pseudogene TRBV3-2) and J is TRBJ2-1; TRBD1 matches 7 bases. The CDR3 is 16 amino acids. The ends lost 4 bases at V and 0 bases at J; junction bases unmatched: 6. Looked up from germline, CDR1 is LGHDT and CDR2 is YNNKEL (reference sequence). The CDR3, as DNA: TGTGCCAGCAGCCTCCCGAAGGGGGCCTCCTACAATGAGCAGTTCTTC. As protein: CASSLPKGASYNEQFF.

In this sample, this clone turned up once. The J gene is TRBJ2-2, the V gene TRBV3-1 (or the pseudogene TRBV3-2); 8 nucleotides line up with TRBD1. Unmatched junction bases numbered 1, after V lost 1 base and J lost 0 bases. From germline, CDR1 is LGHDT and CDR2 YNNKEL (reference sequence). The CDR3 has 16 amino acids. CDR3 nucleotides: TGTGCCAGCAGCCAAGGGACAGGGCCGAACACCGGGGAGCTGTTTTTT. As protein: CASSQGTGPNTGELFF.

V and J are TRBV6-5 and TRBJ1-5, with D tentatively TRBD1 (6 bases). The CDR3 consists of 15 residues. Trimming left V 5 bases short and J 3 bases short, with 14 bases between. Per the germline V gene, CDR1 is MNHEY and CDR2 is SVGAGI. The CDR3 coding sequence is TGTGCCAGCAGTCCCTACAGGGCACTCAATCAGCCCCAGCATTTT. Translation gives CASSPYRALNQPQHF.

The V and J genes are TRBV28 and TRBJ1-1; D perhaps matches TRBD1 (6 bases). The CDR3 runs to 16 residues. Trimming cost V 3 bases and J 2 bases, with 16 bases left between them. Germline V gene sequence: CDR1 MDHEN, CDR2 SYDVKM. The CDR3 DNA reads TGTGCCAGCAGTTTGGGGCAGGGAGGGGGTAACACTGAAGCTTTCTTT. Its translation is CASSLGQGGGNTEAFF.